These 3 T cell receptor beta chains were sequenced from one sample in a study of T cell responses to AZD1222 COVID-19 vaccine. Sequencing used immunoSEQ multiplex PCR; TCRdb keeps in-frame clones, though not all of them. The repertoire holds roughly 97,000 clones, with 86% as singletons. The specimen was peripheral blood, collected 28 days after the second dose of the MenACWY control vaccine. The receptors originated from an adult who received the MenACWY meningococcal vaccine as a control.

J is TRBJ1-1 and V is TRBV19; 7 bases match TRBD1. Germline CDR1 reads LNHDA; CDR2 reads SQIVND (reference sequence). The ends lost 3 bases at V and 0 bases at J; junction bases unmatched: 4. The CDR3 is made up of 15 amino acids. In nucleotides, the CDR3 is TGTGCCAGTAGTATTGCAGGGGGGATGAACACTGAAGCTTTCTTT. This translates into CASSIAGGMNTEAFF.

The V call is TRBV18, the J call TRBJ2-6; TRBD1 might be the D (6 bases). With 2 bases removed from V and 3 bases from J, the gap between germline ends came to 14 bases. The CDR3 loop spans 17 amino acids. Germline V lookup: CDR1 KGHSH, CDR2 LQKENI. CDR3 protein: CASSPSTGLLGANVLTF. CDR3 sequence (DNA): TGTGCCAGCTCACCATCCACAGGGCTCCTTGGGGCCAACGTCCTGACTTTC.

The chain couples TRBV7-3 to TRBJ2-1; 7 bases fit TRBD1. Trimming cost V 5 bases and J 5 bases; bases outside gene matches: 3. There are 13 residues in the CDR3. Germline CDR1 is SGHTA and CDR2 is FQGTGA. The CDR3: CASSPTGNNEQFF. The CDR3 DNA is TGTGCCAGCAGCCCGACAGGGAACAATGAGCAGTTCTTC.